This T cell receptor (beta chain) was identified during a study of CD8 T cells in Susac syndrome. The T cells that were sequenced for TCR beta were CD8+ and CD4+ cells from blood. Negative isolation yielded CD4+ and CD8+ T cells, and FACS enriched TEMRA cells. Random-hexamer reverse transcription was applied to roughly 0.5 to 1 ug RNA. Across 54 Vbeta and 13 Jbeta, immunoSEQ multiplex PCR amplified TCR beta CDR3. TCRdb reanalysed the immunoSEQ multiplex PCR reads using MiXCR and keeps one entry per CDR3 protein. Of 250,000 to 350,000 distinct CDR3 sequences detected, roughly 85% appear once; the ten largest clones hold around 0.12%. The ends lost 4 bases at V and 7 bases at J; junction bases unmatched: 6. Per germline, CDR1 LGHDT and CDR2 YNNKEL (reference sequence). CDR3 length: 14 residues.

The TCR was taken from a human donor with multiple sclerosis. This rearrangement joins TRBV3-1 to TRBJ2-1; 8 bases are shared with TRBD2. The sequencing input was CD8+ T cells from PBMCs. Here the CDR3 DNA reads TGTGCCAGCAGCCTAGCGGGATTAAGGAATGAGCAGTTCTTC. Translated, it gives CASSLAGLRNEQFF.